The T cell receptor (gamma chain) under discussion was sequenced for a study of gammadelta T cells in human blood (dated by TCRdb to about 2020). Concerning this clone itself: Its antigen target is currently unknown. TCRdb's listed protein matches a much larger clone and diverges from this DNA's translation at residue 9, likely through a read error; the protein shown comes from the DNA.

Receptor libraries were prepared by RT-PCR. This sample was sequenced with an Illumina MiSeq. Clone calls in TCRdb were regenerated from the public reads with CATT, after which identical DNA sequences shared one row. This sample lists 350 to 450 gamma-chain clones; 35% to 40% were detected once. The ten largest account for around 25% of the sample. Study-level results and caveats: According to the study, polyclonal expansion of innate gamma-delta T cells immediately after birth appeared to be driven by microbial exposure.

From its cysteine to its phenylalanine, the CDR3 spans 10 amino acids. The read is trimmed to its CDR3 DNA, 30 bases read in frame from base 1. CDR1 and CDR2 were assigned from the germline V gene as EGSTGY and YDSYTSSV. Sequencing input: non-Vgamma9Vdelta2 gamma-delta T cells from infant blood. The chain uses TRGV4 and TRGJ1 or TRGJ2. The receptor was isolated from a human donor. The DNA sequence is TGTGCCACCTGGGATCATAAGAAAATCTTT. It codes for CATWDHKKIF.